Each of the 18 T cell receptor beta chains below was sequenced from the same sample in a study of shared clonotypes between healthy human individuals (TCRdb year 2020). To prepare the library, the immunoSEQ multiplex PCR assay was applied. In its TCRdb copy, this immuneACCESS table keeps in-frame sequences only and misses some clones. Where compared with another copy, unresolved V genes explain less than half of these, and the others have no known cause. In this sample the table shows approximately 500,000 clones, approximately 79% of which occur a single time. The ten top clones hold 10% to 15% of the sample. The specimen sequenced was PBMCs. The receptors come from a woman aged 40 to 50 in good health. Some clones in this sample may be carry-over from other donors' samples.

The chain recombines TRBV5-5 with TRBJ1-1, with D possibly matching TRBD1 (5 bases). CDR1 is SGHKS, CDR2 YYEKEE, per germline (reference sequence). The CDR3 is made up of 14 amino acids. Trimming stripped 2 bases from V and 5 bases from J, with 13 bases between. The DNA of the CDR3 is TGTGCCAGCAGCTTCAAAATAGGGGAGACTGAAGCTTTCTTT. Its translation: CASSFKIGETEAFF.

This clone was observed many times. The chain recombines TRBV28 with TRBJ1-1, with 7 positions matching TRBD1. The junction had 17 bases not matched to a gene; V was cut back by 3 bases and J by 4 bases. Per germline, CDR1 MDHEN and CDR2 SYDVKM. This CDR3 has 18 amino acids. The CDR3 DNA follows: TGTGCCAGCAGTTTGAGGCAGGGGGTAGTTTACACGAGCACTGAAGCTTTCTTT. Its translation is CASSLRQGVVYTSTEAFF.

This rearrangement joins TRBV29-1 to TRBJ2-1, with 7 bases lining up with TRBD1. The CDR3 has 13 amino acids. Looked up from germline, CDR1 is SQVTM and CDR2 is ANQGSEA. V lost 6 bases and J lost 5; bases outside the gene matches: 7. CDR3 sequence: CSVPDRTHNEQFF. The DNA for the CDR3 is TGCAGCGTCCCGGACAGGACTCACAATGAGCAGTTCTTC.

The rearrangement links TRBV5-6 to TRBJ2-7; 9 bases fit TRBD1. With V trimmed by 4 bases and J by 5 bases, 13 bases remained unmatched. The germline gives CDR1 SGHDT, CDR2 YYEEEE. CDR3 size: 16 residues. The CDR3 DNA reads as TGTGCCAGCAGCGGAATGGGACAGGGAGTCGTCCACGAGCAGTACTTC. Its translation: CASSGMGQGVVHEQYF.

The CDR3 sequence: CASIPDGTYEQYF. CDR3 coding DNA: TGTGCCAGCATCCCGGACGGCACCTACGAGCAGTACTTC. V and J are TRBV21-1 and TRBJ2-7. TRBV21-1 is a pseudogene. The CDR3 contains 13 residues.

The rearrangement joins TRBV7-3 to TRBJ2-1; D is unclear. CDR3 length: 13 amino acids. V shed 8 bases and J shed 0 bases, with 8 bases lying between them. Germline values: CDR1 SGHTA, CDR2 FQGTGA. CDR3 bases: TGTGCCAGCGCGGAGCGCTCCTACAATGAGCAGTTCTTC. This sequence encodes CASAERSYNEQFF.

The V and J genes are TRBV2 and TRBJ1-2; D perhaps matches TRBD1 (5 bases). Germline CDR1 SNHLY, CDR2 FYNNEI. The CDR3 contains 15 residues. V was pared by 7 bases and J by 6 bases, with 21 bases between. The CDR3 DNA reads as TGTGCCAGCACGCGGGGACCCCTACGGGGGAATGGCTACACCTTC. Translation: CASTRGPLRGNGYTF.

The V call is TRBV6-6, the J call TRBJ2-7; D gene unclear. From germline, CDR1 is MNHNY and CDR2 SVGAGI (reference sequence). V gave up 0 bases and J gave up 4 bases, with 10 bases separating them. CDR3 length equals 14 residues. The CDR3 protein is CASSYSKVGYEQYF. The CDR3 nucleotides read TGTGCCAGCAGTTACTCGAAGGTTGGGTACGAGCAGTACTTC.

The gene calls are TRBV6-1 and TRBJ1-2, with TRBD1 matching over 9 bases. Germline V lookup: CDR1 MNHNS, CDR2 SASEGT. The CDR3 has 13 residues. The J segment lost 8 bases and the V segment lost 2 bases, leaving 3 bases of the junction unmatched. For the CDR3, the DNA is TGTGCCAGCAGTGAACGACAGGGGGGCGGCTACACCTTC. Encoded protein: CASSERQGGGYTF.

The chain has TRBV5-5 and TRBJ2-2; D is perhaps TRBD1 (5 bases). CDR1 and CDR2 from the germline V gene are SGHKS and YYEKEE (reference sequence). V lost 3 bases to trimming and J lost 1 base, with 13 bases between them. The CDR3 length is 16 residues. For the CDR3, the DNA is TGTGCCAGCAGCTCGACCACCCAGGGGAACACCGGGGAGCTGTTTTTT. Its translation is CASSSTTQGNTGELFF.

A note on this clone: A read error may produce the germline difference seen at one junction end. This rearrangement joins TRBV25-1 to TRBJ1-6; maybe TRBD1 (5 bases). Looked up from germline, CDR1 is MGHDK and CDR2 is SYGVNS. The CDR3 has 13 amino acids. The CDR3 sequence: CASGEAGTSPLHF. CDR3 nucleotide sequence: TGTGCCAGCGGTGAGGCAGGGACTTCACCCCTCCACTTT.

The chain carries TRBV5-1 and TRBJ2-7; TRBD1 matches at 7 bases. J was trimmed by 3 bases and V by 4 bases; bases with no gene match: 7. The CDR3 runs 14 residues. In germline, CDR1 is SGHRS, CDR2 YFSETQ. The CDR3 nucleotides are TGCGCCAGCAGCGAACAGGGGCGAGGCTACGAGCAGTACTTC. This sequence encodes CASSEQGRGYEQYF.

This chain uses TRBV6-1 with TRBJ2-5; D gene unclear. The tail of the sequence fits TRBJ2-7 better, so the J call may be wrong. This CDR3 comprises 15 residues. The germline CDR1 and CDR2 sequences are MNHNS and SASEGT. The DNA for the CDR3 is TGTGCCAGCAGTGAAGAGGGCATTTCCTCCTACGAGCAGTACTTC. Its translation: CASSEEGISSYEQYF.

J is TRBJ2-4 and V is TRBV11-2; a possible D gene is TRBD1 (6 bases). The germline CDR1 and CDR2 sequences are SGHAT and FQNNGV. The V and J ends lost 5 bases and 7 bases respectively, with 12 bases between them. The CDR3 consists of 13 residues. The DNA of the CDR3 is TGTGCCAGCAGCAACGACAGGTCCAACATTCAGTACTTC. Its protein product is CASSNDRSNIQYF. The whole variable domain, filled in from reference TRBV11-2 and TRBJ2-4, reads EAGVAQSPRYKIIEKRQSVAFWCNPISGHATLYWYQQILGQGPKLLIQFQNNGVVDDSQLPKDRFSAERLKGVDSTLKIQPAKLEDSAVYLCASSNDRSNIQYFGAGTRLSVL.

The V call is TRBV7-5, the J call TRBJ2-4; the table's D call, TRBD2, was not checked against the DNA. TRBV7-5 is deemed a pseudogene. This CDR3 has 16 amino acids. For the CDR3, the DNA is TGTGTCAGAAGCTTAGATCCGCAGAAAGGGAGGAACATTCAGTACTTC. Translated: CVRSLDPQKGRNIQYF.

The chain employs TRBV5-1 and TRBJ2-3; D is unresolved. V lost 4 bases and J 3 bases, leaving 12 bases between the germline ends. This CDR3 region has 14 residues. From germline, CDR1 is SGHRS and CDR2 YFSETQ. CDR3 in amino acids: CASSPIQPTDTQYF. DNA of the CDR3: TGCGCCAGCAGCCCGATCCAACCAACAGATACGCAGTATTTT.

As to this clone: A much larger clone sits a single nucleotide away, making a read error possible. The V gene is TRBV18, the J gene TRBJ2-7; 13 nucleotides match TRBD2. The CDR3 extends over 15 amino acids. The V gene's germline CDR1 is KGHSH and CDR2 LQKENI. The CDR3 sequence: CVSSPPTSGRNEQYF. CDR3 DNA sequence: TGTGTCAGCTCACCTCCGACTAGCGGGAGGAACGAGCAGTACTTC.

This clone was seen a few times. The same CDR3 also results from other DNA sequences found in this sample. The chain links TRBV5-1 to TRBJ2-5; D gene ambiguous. Germline V gives CDR1 SGHRS, CDR2 YFSETQ. The CDR3 length is 13 residues. Trimming left V 0 bases short and J 1 base short, with 4 bases between. As DNA, the CDR3 is TGCGCCAGCAGCTTGGGAGCCCAAGAGACCCAGTACTTC. Residues: CASSLGAQETQYF.